The 4 T cell receptor beta chains in this list originate from one sample, sequenced in a study of blood T cell repertoires in COVID-19. Profiled with immunoSEQ multiplex PCR; TCRdb holds only in-frame clones, not every one. This sample has around 67,000 clones, with about 83% found just once. Sequenced sample: peripheral blood. The origin of the receptors is a man aged 50 to 60 with active COVID-19.

This clone appeared a single time. The chain links TRBV5-1 to TRBJ2-5, with 14 positions matching TRBD2. V gave up 4 bases and J gave up 1 base; unmatched junction bases: 3. CDR1 and CDR2 from the germline V gene are SGHRS and YFSETQ. The CDR3 spans 16 residues. CDR3 amino acids: CASSAGTSGSQETQYF. CDR3 nucleotides: TGCGCCAGCAGCGCGGGGACTAGCGGGAGCCAAGAGACCCAGTACTTC.

The V gene is TRBV19, the J gene TRBJ2-3; D possibly corresponds to TRBD2 (7 bases). Trimming removed 0 bases at V and 2 bases at J, with 12 bases between. The CDR3 has 16 residues. Germline V gives CDR1 LNHDA, CDR2 SQIVND (reference sequence). CDR3 in amino acids: CASSIDRGGATDTQYF. The CDR3 nucleotides are TGTGCCAGTAGTATAGATCGCGGGGGCGCCACAGATACGCAGTATTTT.

This clone appeared a few times. CDR3 region: CASSPRLGPNEQFF. For the CDR3, the DNA is TGTGCCAGCAGCCCCCGTCTGGGGCCCAATGAGCAGTTCTTC. The chain recombines TRBV3-1 (or the pseudogene TRBV3-2) with TRBJ2-1, with D perhaps TRBD1 (5 bases). In germline, CDR1 is LGHDT, CDR2 YNNKEL (reference sequence). The V end was cut by 4 bases, the J end by 6 bases, with 13 bases between. The CDR3 spans 14 residues.

This rearrangement joins TRBV5-4 to TRBJ2-7; 8 bases match TRBD2. Trimming at V came to 0 bases and at J to 9 bases, leaving 8 bases not matched to a gene. Germline V lookup: CDR1 SGHNT, CDR2 YYREEE (reference sequence). The CDR3 length is 14 residues. The CDR3 spells CASSLARGGRGQYF. The CDR3 coding sequence is TGTGCCAGCAGCTTGGCTCGGGGGGGCCGTGGGCAGTACTTC.